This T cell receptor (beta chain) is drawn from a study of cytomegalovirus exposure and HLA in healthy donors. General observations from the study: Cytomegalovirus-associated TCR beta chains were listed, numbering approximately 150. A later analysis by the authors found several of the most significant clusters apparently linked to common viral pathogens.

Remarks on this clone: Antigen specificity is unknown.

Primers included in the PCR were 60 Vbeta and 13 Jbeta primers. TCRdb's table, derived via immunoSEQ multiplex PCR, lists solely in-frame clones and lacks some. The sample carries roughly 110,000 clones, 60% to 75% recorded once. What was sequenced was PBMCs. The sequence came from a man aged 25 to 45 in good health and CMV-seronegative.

The CDR3 loop reads CASSEMLDNEQFF. The CDR3 bases are TGTGCCAGCAGCGAAATGCTAGACAATGAGCAGTTCTTC. The chain uses TRBV6-1 and TRBJ2-1; D remains ambiguous. V dropped 6 bases and J dropped 5 bases, with 11 bases sitting between them. The CDR3 extends over 13 amino acids. Looked up from germline, CDR1 is MNHNS and CDR2 is SASEGT.